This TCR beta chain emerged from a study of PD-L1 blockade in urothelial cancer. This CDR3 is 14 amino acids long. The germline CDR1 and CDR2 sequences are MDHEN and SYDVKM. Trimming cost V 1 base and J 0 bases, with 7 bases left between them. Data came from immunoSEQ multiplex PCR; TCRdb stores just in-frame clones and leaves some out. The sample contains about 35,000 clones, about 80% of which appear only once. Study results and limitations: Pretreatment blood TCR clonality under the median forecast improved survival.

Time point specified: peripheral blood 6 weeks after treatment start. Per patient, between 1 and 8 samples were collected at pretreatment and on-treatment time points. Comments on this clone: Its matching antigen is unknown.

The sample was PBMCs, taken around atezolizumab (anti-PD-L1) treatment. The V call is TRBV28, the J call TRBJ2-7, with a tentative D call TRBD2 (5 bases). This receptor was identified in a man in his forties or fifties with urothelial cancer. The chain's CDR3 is CASSLSRASYEQYF. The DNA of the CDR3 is TGTGCCAGCAGTTTATCGCGGGCCTCCTACGAGCAGTACTTC.